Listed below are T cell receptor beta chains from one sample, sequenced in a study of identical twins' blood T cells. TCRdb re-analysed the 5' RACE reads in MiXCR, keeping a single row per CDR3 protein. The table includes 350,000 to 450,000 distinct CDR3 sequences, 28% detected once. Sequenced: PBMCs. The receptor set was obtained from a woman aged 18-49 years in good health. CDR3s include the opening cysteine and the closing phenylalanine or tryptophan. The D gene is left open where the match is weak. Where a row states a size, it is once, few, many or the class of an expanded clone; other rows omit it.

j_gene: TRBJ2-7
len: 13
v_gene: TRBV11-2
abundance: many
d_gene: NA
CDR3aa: CASSLRASYEQYF
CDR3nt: TGTGCCAGCAGTTTGAGGGCCTCCTACGAGCAGTACTTC

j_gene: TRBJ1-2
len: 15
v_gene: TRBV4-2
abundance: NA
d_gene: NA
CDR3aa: CASSRPEDLSYGYTF
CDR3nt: TGTGCCAGCAGCCGCCCCGAGGACCTCTCCTATGGCTACACCTTC

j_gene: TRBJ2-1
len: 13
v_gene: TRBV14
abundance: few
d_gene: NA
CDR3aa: CASGVRDYNEQFF
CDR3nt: TGTGCCAGCGGCGTACGGGACTACAATGAGCAGTTCTTC

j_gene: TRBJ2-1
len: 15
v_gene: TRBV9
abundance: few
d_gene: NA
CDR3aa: CASSVEGLVYNEQFF
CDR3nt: TGTGCCAGCAGCGTAGAGGGGCTTGTCTACAATGAGCAGTTCTTC

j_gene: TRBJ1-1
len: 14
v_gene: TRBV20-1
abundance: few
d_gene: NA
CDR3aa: CSARVGTMNTEAFF
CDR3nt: TGCAGTGCTAGGGTAGGGACAATGAACACTGAAGCCTTCTTT

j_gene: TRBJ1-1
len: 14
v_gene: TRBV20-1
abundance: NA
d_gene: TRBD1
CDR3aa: CSARQGKRYTEAFF
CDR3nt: TGCAGTGCACGACAGGGAAAGAGGTACACTGAAGCTTTCTTT

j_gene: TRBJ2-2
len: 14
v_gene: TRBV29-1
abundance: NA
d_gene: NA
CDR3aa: CSVLVQGGTGELFF
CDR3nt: TGCAGCGTTCTTGTACAGGGAGGCACCGGGGAGCTGTTTTTT

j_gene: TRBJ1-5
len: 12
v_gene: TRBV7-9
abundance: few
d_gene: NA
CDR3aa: CASSQGDQPQHF
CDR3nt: TGTGCCAGCAGCCAGGGTGATCAGCCCCAGCATTTT

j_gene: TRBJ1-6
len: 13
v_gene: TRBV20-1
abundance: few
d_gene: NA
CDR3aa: CSARAQENSPLHF
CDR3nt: TGCAGTGCTAGGGCTCAGGAAAATTCACCCCTCCACTTT

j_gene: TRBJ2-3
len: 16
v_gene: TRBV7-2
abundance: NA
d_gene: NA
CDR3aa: CASSLDAGAGADTQYF
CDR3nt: TGTGCCAGCAGCTTAGATGCGGGGGCTGGGGCAGATACGCAGTATTTT

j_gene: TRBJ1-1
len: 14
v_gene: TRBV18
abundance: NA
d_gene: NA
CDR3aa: CASSSQSMNTEAFF
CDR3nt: TGTGCCAGCTCCTCACAGTCCATGAACACTGAAGCTTTCTTT

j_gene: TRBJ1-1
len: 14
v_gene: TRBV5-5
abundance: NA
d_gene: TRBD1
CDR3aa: CASSSGGTNTGAFF
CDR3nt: TGTGCCAGCAGCTCAGGGGGCACGAACACTGGAGCTTTCTTT

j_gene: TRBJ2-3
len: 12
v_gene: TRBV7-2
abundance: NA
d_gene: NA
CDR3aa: CASSTSRDTQYF
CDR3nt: TGTGCCAGCAGCACAAGCCGAGATACGCAGTATTTT

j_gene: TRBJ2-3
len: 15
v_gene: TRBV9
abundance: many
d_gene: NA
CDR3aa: CASSVGLASTDTQYF
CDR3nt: TGTGCCAGCAGCGTAGGTCTGGCTAGCACAGATACGCAGTATTTT

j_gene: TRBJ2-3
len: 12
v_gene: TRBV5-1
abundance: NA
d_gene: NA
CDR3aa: CASSLDLDTQYF
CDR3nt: TGCGCCAGCAGCTTGGATCTAGATACGCAGTATTTT

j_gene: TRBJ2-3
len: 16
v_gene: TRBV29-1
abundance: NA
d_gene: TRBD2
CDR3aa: CSVLGIAGGRSDTQYF
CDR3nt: TGCAGCGTTCTAGGAATAGCGGGAGGGCGGTCAGATACGCAGTATTTT

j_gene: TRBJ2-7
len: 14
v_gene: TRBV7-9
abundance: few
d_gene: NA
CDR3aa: CASSVQGNSNEQYF
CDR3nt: TGTGCCAGCAGCGTTCAGGGAAACTCAAACGAGCAGTACTTC